These 5 T cell receptor beta chains originate from one sample sequenced in a study of blood T cell repertoires in COVID-19. Clones were read by immunoSEQ multiplex PCR, and TCRdb kept only the in-frame ones, dropping some. This table has a few hundred thousand clones, about 83% appearing once. The sequenced sample was peripheral blood. The receptors shown here come from a woman between 45 and 60 years old with acute or convalescent COVID-19.

This chain links TRBV14 with TRBJ1-1; D gene uncertain. CDR1 is SGHDN, CDR2 FVKESK, per germline. Trimming took off 2 bases at V and 7 bases at J, with 8 bases between the two ends. This CDR3 spans 12 amino acids. CDR3 residues: CASSQSGNEAFF. Written as DNA, the CDR3 is TGTGCCAGCAGCCAAAGCGGAAATGAAGCTTTCTTT.

The rearrangement joins TRBV7-2 to TRBJ2-7, with D tentatively TRBD2 (6 bases). There are 14 residues in the CDR3. Deletions cut 3 bases from V and 1 base from J, with 10 bases between. From germline, CDR1 is SGHTA and CDR2 FQGNSA. In DNA, the CDR3 is TGTGCCAGCAGCTTCCTGGGACTGTCCTACGAGCAGTACTTC. Residues: CASSFLGLSYEQYF.

The gene calls are TRBV6-5 and TRBJ1-1, with TRBD1 identical over 9 bases. The CDR3 loop spans 15 amino acids. The germline V gene has CDR1 MNHEY and CDR2 SVGAGI. The trim removed 5 bases at V and 3 bases at J, leaving 7 bases unmatched. Written as DNA, the CDR3 is TGTGCCAGCAGTCCGAAGGGACAGGGCGACACTGAAGCTTTCTTT. Amino acids: CASSPKGQGDTEAFF.

The V and J genes are TRBV5-6 and TRBJ2-2; TRBD1 agrees at 8 bases. CDR3 length: 14 residues. Germline trimming cut 4 bases from V and 7 bases from J; bases unmatched to any gene: 6. Germline CDR1 is SGHDT and CDR2 is YYEEEE. CDR3 loop: CASSTRTGSGELFF. CDR3 nucleotides: TGTGCCAGCAGCACTAGGACAGGGAGCGGGGAGCTGTTTTTT.

The rearrangement joins TRBV9 to TRBJ1-3; D is unclear. V lost 0 bases to trimming and J lost 0 bases, with 4 bases between them. Germline assignment: CDR1 SGDLS and CDR2 YYNGEE. The CDR3 runs to 14 residues. This CDR3 reads CASSVANSGNTIYF. In DNA, the CDR3 is TGTGCCAGCAGCGTAGCCAACTCTGGAAACACCATATATTTT.